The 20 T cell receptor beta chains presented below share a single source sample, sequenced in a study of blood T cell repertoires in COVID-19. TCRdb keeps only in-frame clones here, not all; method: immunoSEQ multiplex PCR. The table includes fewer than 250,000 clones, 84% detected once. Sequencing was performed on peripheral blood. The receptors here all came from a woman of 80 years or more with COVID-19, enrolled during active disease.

CDR3 bases: TGTGCCAGCGTCCGGGTGGCGAACACTGAAGCTTTCTTT. This codes for CASVRVANTEAFF. The J gene is TRBJ1-1, the V gene TRBV12-3 or TRBV12-4, with no clear D. V was trimmed by 8 bases and J by 1 base, leaving 11 bases between them. This CDR3 region has 13 residues.

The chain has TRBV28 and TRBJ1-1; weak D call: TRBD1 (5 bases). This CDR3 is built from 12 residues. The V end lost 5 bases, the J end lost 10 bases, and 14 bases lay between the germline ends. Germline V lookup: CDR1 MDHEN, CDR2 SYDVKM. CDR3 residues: CASSTGRRGAFF. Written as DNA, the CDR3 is TGTGCCAGCAGTACAGGACGAAGAGGAGCTTTCTTT.

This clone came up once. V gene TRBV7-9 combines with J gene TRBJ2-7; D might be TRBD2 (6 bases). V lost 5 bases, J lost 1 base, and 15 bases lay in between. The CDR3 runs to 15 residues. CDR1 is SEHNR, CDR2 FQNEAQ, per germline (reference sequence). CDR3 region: CASSRGGVSSYEQYV. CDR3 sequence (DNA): TGTGCCAGCAGCCGAGGAGGGGTAAGTTCCTACGAGCAGTACGTC.

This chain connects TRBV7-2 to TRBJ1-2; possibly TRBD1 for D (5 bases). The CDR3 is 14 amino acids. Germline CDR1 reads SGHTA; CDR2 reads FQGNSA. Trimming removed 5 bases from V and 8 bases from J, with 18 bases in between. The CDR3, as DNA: TGTGCCAGCAGCCCGGGGGTCCAATCGAAAGGCTACACCTTC. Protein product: CASSPGVQSKGYTF.

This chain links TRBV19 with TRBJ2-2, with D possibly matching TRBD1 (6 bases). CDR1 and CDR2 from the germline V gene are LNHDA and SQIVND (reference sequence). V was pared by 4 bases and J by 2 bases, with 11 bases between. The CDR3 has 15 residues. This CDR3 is CASSTRTDNTGELFF. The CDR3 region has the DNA TGTGCCAGTAGTACCCGGACAGACAACACCGGGGAGCTGTTTTTT.

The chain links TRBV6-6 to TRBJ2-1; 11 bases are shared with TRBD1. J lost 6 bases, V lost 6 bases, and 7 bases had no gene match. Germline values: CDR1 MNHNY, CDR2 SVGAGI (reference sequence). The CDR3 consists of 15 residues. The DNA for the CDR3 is TGTGCCAGCAGCTACCGGGACAGGGGGACCAATGAGCAGTTCTTC. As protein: CASSYRDRGTNEQFF.

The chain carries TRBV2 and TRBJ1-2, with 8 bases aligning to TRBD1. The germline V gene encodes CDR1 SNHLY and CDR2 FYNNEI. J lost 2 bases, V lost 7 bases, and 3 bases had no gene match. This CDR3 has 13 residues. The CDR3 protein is CASKQGVNYGYTF. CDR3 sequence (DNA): TGTGCCAGCAAACAGGGGGTAAACTATGGCTACACCTTC. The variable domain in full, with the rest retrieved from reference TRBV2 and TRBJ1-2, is EPEVTQTPSHQVTQMGQEVILRCVPISNHLYFYWYRQILGQKVEFLVSFYNNEISEKSEIFDDQFSVERPDGSNFTLKIRSTKLEDSAMYFCASKQGVNYGYTFGSGTRLTVV.

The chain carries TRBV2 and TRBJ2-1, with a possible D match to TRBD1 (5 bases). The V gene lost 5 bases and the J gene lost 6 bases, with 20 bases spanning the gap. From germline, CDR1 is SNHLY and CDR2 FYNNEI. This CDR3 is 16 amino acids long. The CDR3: CASSRDRPQNSNEQFF. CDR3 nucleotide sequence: TGTGCCAGCAGTCGCGACAGACCCCAGAATTCCAATGAGCAGTTCTTC. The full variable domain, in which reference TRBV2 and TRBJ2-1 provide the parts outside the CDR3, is EPEVTQTPSHQVTQMGQEVILRCVPISNHLYFYWYRQILGQKVEFLVSFYNNEISEKSEIFDDQFSVERPDGSNFTLKIRSTKLEDSAMYFCASSRDRPQNSNEQFFGPGTRLTVL.

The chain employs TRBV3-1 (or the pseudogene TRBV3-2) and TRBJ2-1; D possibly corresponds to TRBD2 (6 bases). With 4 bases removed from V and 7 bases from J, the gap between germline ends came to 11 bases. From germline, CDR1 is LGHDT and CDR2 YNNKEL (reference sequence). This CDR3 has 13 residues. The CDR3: CASSLNRGNEQFF. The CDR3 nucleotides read TGTGCCAGCAGCCTAAACCGGGGGAATGAGCAGTTCTTC.

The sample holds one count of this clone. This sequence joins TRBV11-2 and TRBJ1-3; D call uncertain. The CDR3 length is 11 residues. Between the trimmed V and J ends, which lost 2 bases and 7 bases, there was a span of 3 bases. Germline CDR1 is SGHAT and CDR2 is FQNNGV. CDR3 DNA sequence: TGTGCCAGCAGCTTATATAACACCATATATTTT. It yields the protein CASSLYNTIYF. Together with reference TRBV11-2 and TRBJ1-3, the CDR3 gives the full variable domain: EAGVAQSPRYKIIEKRQSVAFWCNPISGHATLYWYQQILGQGPKLLIQFQNNGVVDDSQLPKDRFSAERLKGVDSTLKIQPAKLEDSAVYLCASSLYNTIYFGEGSWLTVV.

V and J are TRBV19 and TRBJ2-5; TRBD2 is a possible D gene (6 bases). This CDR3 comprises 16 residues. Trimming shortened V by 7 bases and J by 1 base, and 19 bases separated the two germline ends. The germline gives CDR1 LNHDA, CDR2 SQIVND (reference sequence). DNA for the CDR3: TGTGCCAGTACAAGCCGCGGGGCAGACCCCCAAGAGACCCAGTACTTC. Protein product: CASTSRGADPQETQYF.

The CDR3 DNA is TGTGCCAGCAGTGACACACCGGAGCAGAGGTGGGAGACCCAGTACTTC. Translation gives CASSDTPEQRWETQYF. The chain has TRBV6-1 and TRBJ2-5; D gene ambiguous. The CDR3 is made up of 16 amino acids. Trimming pared 3 bases from V and 5 bases from J, leaving 19 bases between. Per the germline V gene, CDR1 is MNHNS and CDR2 is SASEGT.

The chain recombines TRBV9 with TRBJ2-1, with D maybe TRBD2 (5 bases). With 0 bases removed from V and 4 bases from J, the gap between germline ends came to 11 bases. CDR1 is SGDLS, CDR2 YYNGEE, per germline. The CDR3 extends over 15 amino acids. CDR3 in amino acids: CASSVDGDGYNEQFF. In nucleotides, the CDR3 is TGTGCCAGCAGCGTAGACGGGGATGGTTACAATGAGCAGTTCTTC.

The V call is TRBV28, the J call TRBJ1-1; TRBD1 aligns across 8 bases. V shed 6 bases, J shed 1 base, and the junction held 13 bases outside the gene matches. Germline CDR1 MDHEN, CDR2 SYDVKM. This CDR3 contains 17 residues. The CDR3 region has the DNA TGTGCCAGCAGACCCCCCTCAGGGGGCTTTGGGAACACTGAAGCTTTCTTT. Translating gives CASRPPSGGFGNTEAFF.

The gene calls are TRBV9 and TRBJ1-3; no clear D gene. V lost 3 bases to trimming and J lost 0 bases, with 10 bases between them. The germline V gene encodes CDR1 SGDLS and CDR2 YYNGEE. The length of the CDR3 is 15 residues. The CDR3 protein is CASSARDISGNTIYF. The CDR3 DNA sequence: TGTGCCAGCAGCGCGAGGGATATCTCTGGAAACACCATATATTTT.

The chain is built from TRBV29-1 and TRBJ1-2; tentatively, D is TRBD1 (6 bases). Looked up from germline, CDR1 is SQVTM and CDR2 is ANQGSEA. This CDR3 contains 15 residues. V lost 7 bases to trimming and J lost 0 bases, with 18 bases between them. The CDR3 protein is CSAKPYREANYGYTF. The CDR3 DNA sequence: TGCAGCGCCAAACCCTACAGGGAAGCTAACTATGGCTACACCTTC.

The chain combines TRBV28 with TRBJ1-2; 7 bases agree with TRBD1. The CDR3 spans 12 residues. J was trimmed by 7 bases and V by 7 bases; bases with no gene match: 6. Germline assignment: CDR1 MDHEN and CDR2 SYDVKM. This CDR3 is CASKTGTTGYTF. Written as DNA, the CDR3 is TGTGCCAGCAAGACAGGGACGACTGGCTACACCTTC.

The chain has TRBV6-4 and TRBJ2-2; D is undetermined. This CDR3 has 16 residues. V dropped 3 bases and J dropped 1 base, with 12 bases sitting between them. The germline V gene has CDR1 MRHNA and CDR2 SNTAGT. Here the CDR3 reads CASSEFEHQNTGELFF. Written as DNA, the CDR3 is TGTGCCAGCAGTGAATTCGAACACCAGAACACCGGGGAGCTGTTTTTT.

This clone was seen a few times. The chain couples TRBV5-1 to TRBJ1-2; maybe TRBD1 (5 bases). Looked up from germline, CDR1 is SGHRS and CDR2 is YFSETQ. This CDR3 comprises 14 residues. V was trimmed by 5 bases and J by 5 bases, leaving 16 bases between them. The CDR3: CASRGGGDEYGYTF. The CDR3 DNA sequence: TGCGCCAGCAGAGGAGGAGGGGATGAATATGGCTACACCTTC.

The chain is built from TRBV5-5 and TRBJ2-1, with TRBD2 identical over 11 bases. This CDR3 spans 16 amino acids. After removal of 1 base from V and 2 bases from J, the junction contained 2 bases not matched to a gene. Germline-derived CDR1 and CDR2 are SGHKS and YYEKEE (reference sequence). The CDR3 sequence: CASSLTSGGPYNEQFF. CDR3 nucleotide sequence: TGTGCCAGCAGCTTGACTAGCGGGGGACCCTACAATGAGCAGTTCTTC.